The subject of this entry is one T cell receptor (beta chain). Its specificity is unknown. These data originate in a study of T cells after yellow fever vaccination. Notes on the study in general: Reappearance after the booster was observed for most primary-vaccination clones (around 96% CD4, roughly 90% CD8). Abundant contaminating clonotypes from the bulk population could appear in FACS-sorted repertoires.

5'RACE template switching produced TCR cDNA carrying a universal primer site and UMIs. In TCRdb, the 5' RACE reads were re-called with MiXCR into one record per CDR3 protein. This sample has about 150,000 distinct CDR3 sequences; approximately 6.6% occur once, and the top ten carry about 0.61%. Germline V lookup: CDR1 SGHAT, CDR2 FQNNGV. V gave up 5 bases and J gave up 5 bases; unmatched junction bases: 14. The CDR3 extends over 16 amino acids. The gene calls are TRBV11-2 and TRBJ1-2; 7 bases align to TRBD1. The sample here was CD4+ T cells sorted from PBMCs, taken 10 days after the yellow fever booster vaccination. The sequence was obtained from a man aged 30 to 45 who received the YFV17D yellow fever vaccine. The CDR3 coding sequence is TGTGCCAGCAGCCAAACTACAGGGGCCGTCCTTTATGGCTACACCTTC. Translated: CASSQTTGAVLYGYTF.